This entry lists 9 T cell receptor beta chains sequenced from one sample in a study of neurological immune-mediated disorders. Time point specified: technical triplicate 3. Using its own MiXCR run on the 5' RACE reads, TCRdb lists one record per CDR3 protein. Among some 48,000 distinct CDR3 sequences, 20% to 25% were seen once, and the ten largest hold about 4.1%. Sequencing was carried out using PBMCs. These receptors all come from a man aged 60 to 75 with HTLV-1-associated myelopathy (HAM/TSP).

Many counts were recorded for this clonotype. V usage is TRBV7-8 and J usage is TRBJ2-5; D perhaps matches TRBD1 (5 bases). The V end lost 2 bases, the J end lost 0 bases, and 7 bases lay between the germline ends. CDR3 length: 14 amino acids. CDR1 and CDR2 (germline): SGHVS, FQNEAQ. In DNA, the CDR3 is TGTGCCAGCAGCTTAATGACAGACCAAGAGACCCAGTACTTC. This translates into CASSLMTDQETQYF.

This clonotype was picked up many times. This chain uses TRBV5-1 with TRBJ1-2; D is undetermined. V dropped 4 bases and J dropped 7 bases, with 14 bases sitting between them. CDR1 and CDR2 from the germline V gene are SGHRS and YFSETQ. The CDR3 contains 13 residues. The CDR3 sequence: CASSPGPEPGYTF. The CDR3 DNA reads as TGCGCCAGCAGCCCCGGACCGGAGCCTGGCTACACCTTC.

The V call is TRBV5-1, the J call TRBJ2-1; D is uncertain. CDR1 SGHRS and CDR2 YFSETQ come from the germline V gene. This CDR3 comprises 12 residues. V dropped 4 bases and J dropped 8 bases, with 10 bases sitting between them. CDR3 residues: CASSQDVHEQFF. In DNA form, the CDR3 reads TGCGCCAGCAGCCAGGACGTACATGAGCAGTTCTTC. Variable domain in full (rest from reference TRBV5-1 and TRBJ2-1): KAGVTQTPRYLIKTRGQQVTLSCSPISGHRSVSWYQQTPGQGLQFLFEYFSETQRNKGNFPGRFSGRQFSNSRSEMNVSTLELGDSALYLCASSQDVHEQFFGPGTRLTVL.

This clonotype was detected many times. The gene calls are TRBV20-1 and TRBJ2-7, with 10 positions matching TRBD1. Germline lookup yields CDR1 DFQATT and CDR2 SNEGSKA (reference sequence). Trimming cost V 2 bases and J 3 bases; bases outside gene matches: 4. The CDR3 is 14 amino acids. The CDR3, as DNA: TGCAGTGCTAGACCCCGGGACAGGGGCTACGAGCAGTACTTC. Translation: CSARPRDRGYEQYF.

This clonotype was seen at least ten times. The J gene is TRBJ2-3, the V gene TRBV7-8; 10 bases are shared with TRBD2. The V and J ends lost 5 bases and 2 bases, in that order; junction bases with no gene match: 4. CDR1 and CDR2 (germline): SGHVS, FQNEAQ. The CDR3 covers 15 residues. Written as DNA, the CDR3 is TGTGCCAGCAGCCGAACTAGCGGGACCACAGATACGCAGTATTTT. Residues: CASSRTSGTTDTQYF. Full variable domain (rest looked up from reference TRBV7-8 and TRBJ2-3): GAGVSQSPRYKVAKRGQDVALRCDPISGHVSLFWYQQALGQGPEFLTYFQNEAQLDKSGLPSDRFFAERPEGSVSTLKIQRTQQEDSAVYLCASSRTSGTTDTQYFGPGTRLTVL.

The chain carries TRBV29-1 and TRBJ2-1, with TRBD2 matching over 8 bases. Germline-derived CDR1 and CDR2 are SQVTM and ANQGSEA. J was trimmed by 2 bases and V by 4 bases; bases with no gene match: 4. This CDR3 has 14 amino acids. CDR3 nucleotide sequence: TGCAGCGTTGGCCTAGCGGGTACCTACAATGAGCAGTTCTTC. Its protein is CSVGLAGTYNEQFF.

The chain combines TRBV3-1 with TRBJ2-1; no clear D gene. This CDR3 region has 16 residues. V lost 1 base and J lost 12, with 22 bases in between. From germline, CDR1 is LGHDT and CDR2 YNNKEL (reference sequence). The CDR3 protein is CASSQGRASSTEWQFF. CDR3 in DNA: TGTGCCAGCAGCCAAGGGAGAGCGAGCAGCACAGAGTGGCAGTTCTTC.

This clonotype was counted ten times or more. The rearrangement links TRBV5-1 to TRBJ2-2; D tentatively fits TRBD1 or TRBD2 (5 bases each). Germline lookup yields CDR1 SGHRS and CDR2 YFSETQ. This CDR3 spans 16 amino acids. V was clipped by 0 bases and J by 7 bases, with 16 bases between them. The DNA of the CDR3 is TGCGCCAGCAGCTTGGCCAGGGAGCTCCACGGCGGGGAGCTGTTTTTT. It encodes CASSLARELHGGELFF.

At least ten counts were recorded for this clonotype. V usage is TRBV7-2 and J usage is TRBJ2-1; TRBD2 matches 9 bases. The germline V gene has CDR1 SGHTA and CDR2 FQGNSA. The junction had 6 bases not matched to a gene; V was cut back by 6 bases and J by 15 bases. This CDR3 comprises 11 residues. Here the CDR3 DNA reads TGTGCCAGCAGTCCCGGGACTAGCATGTTCTTC. As protein: CASSPGTSMFF.